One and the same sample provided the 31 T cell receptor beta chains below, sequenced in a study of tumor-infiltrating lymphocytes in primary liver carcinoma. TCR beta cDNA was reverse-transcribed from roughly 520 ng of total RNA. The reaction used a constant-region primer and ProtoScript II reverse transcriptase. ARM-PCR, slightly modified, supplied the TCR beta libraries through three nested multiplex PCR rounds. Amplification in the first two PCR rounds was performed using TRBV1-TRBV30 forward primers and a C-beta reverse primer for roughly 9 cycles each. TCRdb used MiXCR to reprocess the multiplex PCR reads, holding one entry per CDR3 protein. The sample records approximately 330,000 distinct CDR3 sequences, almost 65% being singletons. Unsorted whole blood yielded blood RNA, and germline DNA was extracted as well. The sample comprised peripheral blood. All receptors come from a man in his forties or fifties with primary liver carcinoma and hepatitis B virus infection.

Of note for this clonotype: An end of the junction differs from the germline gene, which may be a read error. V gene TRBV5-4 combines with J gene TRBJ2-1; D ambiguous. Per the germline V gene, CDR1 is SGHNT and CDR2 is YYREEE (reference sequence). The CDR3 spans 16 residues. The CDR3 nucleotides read TGTGCCAGTAGCTTACCTATGGCTCTGGCGGACAATGAGCAGTTCTTC. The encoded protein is CASSLPMALADNEQFF.

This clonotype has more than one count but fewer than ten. The CDR3 region is CASSRTSGGGPDTQYF. CDR3 sequence (DNA): TGCGCCAGCAGTCGGACTAGCGGAGGGGGGCCAGATACGCAGTATTTT. V usage is TRBV10-1 and J usage is TRBJ2-3; 10 bases map to TRBD2. The V segment lost 5 bases and the J segment 4 bases; nucleotides outside the gene matches: 9. The CDR3 has 16 residues. CDR1 and CDR2 (germline): WNHNN, SYGVQD (reference sequence).

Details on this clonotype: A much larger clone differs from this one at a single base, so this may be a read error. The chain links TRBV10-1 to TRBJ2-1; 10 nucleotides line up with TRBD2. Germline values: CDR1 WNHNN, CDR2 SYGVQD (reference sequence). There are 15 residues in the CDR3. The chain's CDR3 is CSSSEVLAGTNEQFF. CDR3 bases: TGCTCCAGCAGTGAGGTACTAGCGGGAACCAATGAGCAGTTCTTC.

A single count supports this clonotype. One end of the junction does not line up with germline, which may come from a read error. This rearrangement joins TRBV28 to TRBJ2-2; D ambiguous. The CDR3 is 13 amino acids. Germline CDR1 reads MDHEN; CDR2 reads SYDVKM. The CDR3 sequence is CASSSSNPGELFF. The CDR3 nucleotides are TGTGCCAGCAGTTCCTCGAACCCCGGGGAGCTGTTTTTT.

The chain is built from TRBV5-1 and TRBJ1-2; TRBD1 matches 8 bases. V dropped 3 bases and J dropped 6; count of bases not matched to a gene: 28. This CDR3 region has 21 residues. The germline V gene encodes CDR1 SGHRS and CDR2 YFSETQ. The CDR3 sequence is CASSYPGGQGPSRRALDGYTF. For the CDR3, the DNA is TGCGCCAGCAGCTACCCTGGAGGACAGGGACCATCCCGCCGAGCACTCGATGGCTACACCTTC.

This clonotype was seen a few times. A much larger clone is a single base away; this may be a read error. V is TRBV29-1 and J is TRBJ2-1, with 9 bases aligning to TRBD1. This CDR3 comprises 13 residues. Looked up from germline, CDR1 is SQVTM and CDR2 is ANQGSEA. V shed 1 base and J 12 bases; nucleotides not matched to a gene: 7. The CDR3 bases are TGCAGCGTTGAAGCGGTGACAGGGGGTCTGCAGTTCTTC. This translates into CSVEAVTGGLQFF.

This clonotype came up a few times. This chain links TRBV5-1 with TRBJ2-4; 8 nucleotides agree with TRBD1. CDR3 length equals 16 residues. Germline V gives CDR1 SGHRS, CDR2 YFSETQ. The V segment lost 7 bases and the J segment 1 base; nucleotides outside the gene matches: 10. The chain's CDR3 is CASGQGKGKAKNIQYF. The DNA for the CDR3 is TGCGCCAGCGGACAGGGAAAGGGGAAGGCCAAAAACATTCAGTACTTC.

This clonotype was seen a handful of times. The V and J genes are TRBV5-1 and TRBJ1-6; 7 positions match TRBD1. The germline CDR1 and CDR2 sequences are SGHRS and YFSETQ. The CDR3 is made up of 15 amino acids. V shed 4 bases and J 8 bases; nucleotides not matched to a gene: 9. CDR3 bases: TGCGCCAGCAGCCGACAGGGAGTGGCGGATTCACCCCTCCACTTT. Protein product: CASSRQGVADSPLHF.

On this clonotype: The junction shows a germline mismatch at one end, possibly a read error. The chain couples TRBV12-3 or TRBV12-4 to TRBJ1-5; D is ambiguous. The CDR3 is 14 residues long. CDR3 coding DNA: TGTGCCAGCAGTATAGATTGGGTGAATCGGCCCCAGCATTTT. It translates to CASSIDWVNRPQHF.

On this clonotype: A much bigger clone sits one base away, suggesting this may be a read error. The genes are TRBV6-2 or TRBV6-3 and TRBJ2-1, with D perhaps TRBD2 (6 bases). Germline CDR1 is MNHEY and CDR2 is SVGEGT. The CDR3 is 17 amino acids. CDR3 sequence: CASSYSFERASYNEQLF. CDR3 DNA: TGTGCCAGCAGTTACTCATTCGAGCGGGCGTCCTACAATGAGCAGTTATTC.

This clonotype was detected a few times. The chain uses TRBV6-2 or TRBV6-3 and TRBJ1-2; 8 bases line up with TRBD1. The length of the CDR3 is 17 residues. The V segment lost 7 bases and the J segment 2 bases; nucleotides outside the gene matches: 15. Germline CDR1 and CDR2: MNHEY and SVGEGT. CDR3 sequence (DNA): TGTGCCAGCAAGGACTTTGTGTCAGGGGGCGACAACTATGGCTACACCTTC. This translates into CASKDFVSGGDNYGYTF.

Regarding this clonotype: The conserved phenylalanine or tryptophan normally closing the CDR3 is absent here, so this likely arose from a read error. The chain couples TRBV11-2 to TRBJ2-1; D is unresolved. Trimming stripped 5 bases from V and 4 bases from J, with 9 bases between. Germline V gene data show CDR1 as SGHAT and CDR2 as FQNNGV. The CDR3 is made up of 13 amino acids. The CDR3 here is CASSPQSYNEQFP. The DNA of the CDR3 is TGTGCCAGCAGCCCCCAAAGTTACAATGAGCAGTTCCCC.

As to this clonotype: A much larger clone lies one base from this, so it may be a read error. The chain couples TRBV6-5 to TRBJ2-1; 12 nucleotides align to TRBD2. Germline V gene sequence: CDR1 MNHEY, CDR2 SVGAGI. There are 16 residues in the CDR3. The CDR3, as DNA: TGTGCCAGCAGTTACCCGACTAGCGGGAGCTACAATGAGCGGTTCTTC. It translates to CASSYPTSGSYNERFF.

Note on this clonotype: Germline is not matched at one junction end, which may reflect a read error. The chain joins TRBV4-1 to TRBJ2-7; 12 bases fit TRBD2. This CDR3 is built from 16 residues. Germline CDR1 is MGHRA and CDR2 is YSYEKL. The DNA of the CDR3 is TGCGCCAGCAGCCAAGCCCGACTAGCGGGGGTTTACGAGCGGTACTTC. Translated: CASSQARLAGVYERYF.

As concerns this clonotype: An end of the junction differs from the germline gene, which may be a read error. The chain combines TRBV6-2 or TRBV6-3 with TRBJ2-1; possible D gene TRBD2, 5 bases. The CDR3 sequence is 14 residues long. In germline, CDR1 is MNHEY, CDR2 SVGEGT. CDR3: CASSHGRSYNEHFF. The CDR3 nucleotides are TGTGCCAGCAGTCATGGGAGATCCTACAATGAGCACTTCTTC.

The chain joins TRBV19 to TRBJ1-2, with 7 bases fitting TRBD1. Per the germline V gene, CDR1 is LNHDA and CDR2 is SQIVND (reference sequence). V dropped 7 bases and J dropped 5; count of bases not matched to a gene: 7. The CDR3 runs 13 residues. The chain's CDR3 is CASKDREGYGYTF. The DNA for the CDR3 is TGTGCCAGTAAAGACAGGGAGGGTTATGGCTACACCTTC.

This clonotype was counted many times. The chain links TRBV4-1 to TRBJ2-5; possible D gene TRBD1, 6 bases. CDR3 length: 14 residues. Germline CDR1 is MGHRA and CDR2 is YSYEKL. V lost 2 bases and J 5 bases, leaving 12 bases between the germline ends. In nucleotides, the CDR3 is TGCGCCAGCAGCCAAACGAGGGGGTTGGAGACCCAGTACTTC. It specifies CASSQTRGLETQYF.

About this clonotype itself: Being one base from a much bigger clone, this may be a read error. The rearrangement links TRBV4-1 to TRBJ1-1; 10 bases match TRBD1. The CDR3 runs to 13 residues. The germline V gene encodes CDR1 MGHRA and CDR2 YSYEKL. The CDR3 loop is CASTGQGNTEASF. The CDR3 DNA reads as TGCGCCAGCACGGGACAGGGGAACACTGAAGCTTCCTTT.

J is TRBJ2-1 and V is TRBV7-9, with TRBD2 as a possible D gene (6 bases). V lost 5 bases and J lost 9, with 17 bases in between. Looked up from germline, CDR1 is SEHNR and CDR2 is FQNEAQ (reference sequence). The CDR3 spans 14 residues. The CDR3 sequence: CASSKYGRLIEQFF. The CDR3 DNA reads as TGTGCCAGCAGCAAATACGGGAGACTCATTGAGCAGTTCTTC.

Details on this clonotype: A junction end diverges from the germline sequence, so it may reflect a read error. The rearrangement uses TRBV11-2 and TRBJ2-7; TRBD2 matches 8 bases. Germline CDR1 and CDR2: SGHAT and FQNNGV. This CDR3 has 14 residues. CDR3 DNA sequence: TGTGCCAGCCGCTTACGGGGGGGTTCCTACGAGCACTACTTC. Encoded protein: CASRLRGGSYEHYF.

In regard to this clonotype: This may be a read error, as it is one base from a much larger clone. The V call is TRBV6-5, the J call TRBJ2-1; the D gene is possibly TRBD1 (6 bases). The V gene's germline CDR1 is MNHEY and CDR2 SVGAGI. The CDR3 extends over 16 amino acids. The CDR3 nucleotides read TGTGCCAGCAGTTACTATGGGGGCGGCCTCGGCAATGAGCAGTTATTC. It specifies CASSYYGGGLGNEQLF.

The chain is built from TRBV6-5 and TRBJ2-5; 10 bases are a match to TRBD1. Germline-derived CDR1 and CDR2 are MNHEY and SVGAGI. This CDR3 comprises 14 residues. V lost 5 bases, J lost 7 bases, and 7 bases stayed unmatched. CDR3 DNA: TGTGCCAGCAGTCGGGACAGGGGAAGTGTGACCCAGTACTTC. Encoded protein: CASSRDRGSVTQYF.

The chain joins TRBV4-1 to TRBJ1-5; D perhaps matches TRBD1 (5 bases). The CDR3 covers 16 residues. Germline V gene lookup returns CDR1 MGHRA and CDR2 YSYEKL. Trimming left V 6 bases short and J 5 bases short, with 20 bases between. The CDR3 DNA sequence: TGCGCCAGCAGTCAAACCCCTGGGGGGAGTCATCAGCCCCAGCATTTT. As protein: CASSQTPGGSHQPQHF.

The CDR3 DNA is TGTGCCAGCAGCCTGAAGGGGGGTCTAGCCAAAAACATTCAGTACTTC. Its protein product is CASSLKGGLAKNIQYF. The chain links TRBV5-4 to TRBJ2-4, with D tentatively TRBD1 or TRBD2 (6 bases each). CDR1 is SGHNT, CDR2 YYREEE, per germline (reference sequence). This CDR3 comprises 16 residues. Trimming removed 4 bases from V and 0 bases from J, with 14 bases in between. Variable domain in full (rest from reference TRBV5-4 and TRBJ2-4): ETGVTQSPTHLIKTRGQQVTLRCSSQSGHNTVSWYQQALGQGPQFIFQYYREEENGRGNFPPRFSGLQFPNYSSELNVNALELDDSALYLCASSLKGGLAKNIQYFGAGTRLSVL.

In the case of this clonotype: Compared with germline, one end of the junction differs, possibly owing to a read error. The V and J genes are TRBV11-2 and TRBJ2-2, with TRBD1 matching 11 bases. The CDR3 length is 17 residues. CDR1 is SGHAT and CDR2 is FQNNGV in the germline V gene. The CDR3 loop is CDSSQRGQGADTGELFF. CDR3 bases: TGTGACAGCAGTCAAAGAGGACAGGGGGCCGACACCGGGGAGCTGTTTTTT. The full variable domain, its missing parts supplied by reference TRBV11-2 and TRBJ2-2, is EAGVAQSPRYKIIEKRQSVAFWCNPISGHATLYWYQQILGQGPKLLIQFQNNGVVDDSQLPKDRFSAERLKGVDSTLKIQPAKLEDSAVYLCDSSQRGQGADTGELFFGEGSRLTVL.

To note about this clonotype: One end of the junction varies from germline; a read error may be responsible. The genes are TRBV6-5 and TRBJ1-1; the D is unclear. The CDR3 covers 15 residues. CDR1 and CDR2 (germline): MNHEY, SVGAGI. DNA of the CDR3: TGTGCCGGCAGTTACCATCGACACGTCTCCACTGAAGCTTTCTTT. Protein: CAGSYHRHVSTEAFF.

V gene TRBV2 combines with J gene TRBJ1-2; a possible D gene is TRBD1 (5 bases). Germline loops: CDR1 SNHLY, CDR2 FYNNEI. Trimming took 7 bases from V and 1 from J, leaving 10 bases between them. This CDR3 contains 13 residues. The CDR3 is CASIQAINYGYTF. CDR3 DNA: TGTGCCAGCATACAGGCGATTAACTATGGCTACACCTTC.

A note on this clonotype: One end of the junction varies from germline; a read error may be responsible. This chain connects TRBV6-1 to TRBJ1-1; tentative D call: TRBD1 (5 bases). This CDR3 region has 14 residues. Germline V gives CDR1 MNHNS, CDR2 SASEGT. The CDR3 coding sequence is TGTGTCAGCAGTGAGAGGGGCGGTGGCACTGAAGCTTTCTTT. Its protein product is CVSSERGGGTEAFF.

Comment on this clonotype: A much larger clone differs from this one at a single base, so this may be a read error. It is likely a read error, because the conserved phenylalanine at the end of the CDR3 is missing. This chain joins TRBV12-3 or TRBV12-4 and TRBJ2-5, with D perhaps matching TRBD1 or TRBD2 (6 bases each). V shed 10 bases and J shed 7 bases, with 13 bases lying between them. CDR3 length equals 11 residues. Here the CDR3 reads CANSKGGTQYI. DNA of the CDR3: TGTGCCAACTCCAAGGGGGGGACCCAGTACATC.

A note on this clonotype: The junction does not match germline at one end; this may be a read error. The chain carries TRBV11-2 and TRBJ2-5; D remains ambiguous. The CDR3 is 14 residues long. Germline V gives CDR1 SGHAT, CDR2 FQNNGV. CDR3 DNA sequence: TGTACCAGCAGCTGTCTAGTTATTCTCGAGACCCAGTACTTC. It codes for CTSSCLVILETQYF.

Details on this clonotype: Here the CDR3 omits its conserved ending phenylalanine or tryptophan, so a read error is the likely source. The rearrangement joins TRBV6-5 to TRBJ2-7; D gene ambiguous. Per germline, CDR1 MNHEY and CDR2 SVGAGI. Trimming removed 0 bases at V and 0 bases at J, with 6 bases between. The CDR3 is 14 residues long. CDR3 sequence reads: CASSYSRGSYEQYL. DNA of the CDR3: TGTGCCAGCAGTTACTCGAGAGGCTCCTACGAGCAGTACTTA.